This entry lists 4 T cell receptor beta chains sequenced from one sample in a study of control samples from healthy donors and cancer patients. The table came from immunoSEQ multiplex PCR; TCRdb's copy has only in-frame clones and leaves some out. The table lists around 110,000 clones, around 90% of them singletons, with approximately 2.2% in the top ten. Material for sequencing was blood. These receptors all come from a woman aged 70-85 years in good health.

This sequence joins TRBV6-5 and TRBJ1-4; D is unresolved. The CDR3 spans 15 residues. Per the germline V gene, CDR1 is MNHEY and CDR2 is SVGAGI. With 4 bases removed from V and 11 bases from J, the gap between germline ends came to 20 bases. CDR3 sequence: CASSSRGRAEGKLFF. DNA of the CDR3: TGTGCCAGCAGTTCTCGGGGTAGGGCCGAAGGGAAACTGTTTTTT.

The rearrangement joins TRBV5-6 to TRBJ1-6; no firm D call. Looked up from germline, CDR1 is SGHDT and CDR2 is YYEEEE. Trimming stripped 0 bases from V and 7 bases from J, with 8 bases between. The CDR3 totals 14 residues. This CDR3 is CASSLDGLNSPLHF. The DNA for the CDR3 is TGTGCCAGCAGCTTGGACGGACTAAATTCACCCCTCCACTTT. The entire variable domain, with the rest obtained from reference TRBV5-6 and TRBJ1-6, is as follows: DAGVTQSPTHLIKTRGQQVTLRCSPKSGHDTVSWYQQALGQGPQFIFQYYEEEERQRGNFPDRFSGHQFPNYSSELNVNALLLGDSALYLCASSLDGLNSPLHFGNGTRLTVT.

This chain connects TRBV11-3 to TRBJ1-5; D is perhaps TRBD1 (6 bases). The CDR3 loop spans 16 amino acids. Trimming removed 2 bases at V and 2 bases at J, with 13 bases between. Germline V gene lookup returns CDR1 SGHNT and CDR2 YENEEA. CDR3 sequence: CASSLYRDPRNQPQHF. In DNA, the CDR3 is TGTGCCAGCAGCTTATACAGGGACCCGCGCAATCAGCCCCAGCATTTT.

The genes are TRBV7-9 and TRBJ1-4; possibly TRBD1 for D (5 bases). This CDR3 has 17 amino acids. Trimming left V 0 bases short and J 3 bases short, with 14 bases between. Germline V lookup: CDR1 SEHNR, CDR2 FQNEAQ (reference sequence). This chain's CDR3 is CASSLASGVRANEKLFF. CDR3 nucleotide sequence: TGTGCCAGCAGCTTAGCTTCGGGGGTCCGGGCTAATGAAAAACTGTTTTTT.